This T cell receptor (beta chain) was recovered during a study of cytomegalovirus exposure and HLA in healthy donors (dated by TCRdb to between 2016 and 2019). Regarding the research as a whole: An earlier analysis of some 620 of the donors reported approximately 260 Gb of sequence data and 117 million unique TCR beta sequences obtained from approximately 180 million T cells. Donor age, sex, ethnicity and CMV serostatus were compiled alongside the repertoire data. An earlier analysis of some 600 of the donors applied high-throughput TCR beta sequencing to assess whether each TCR beta V gene segment acted as functional or pseudogenic. The study used immunosequencing to profile the T cell repertoires of 666 subjects and linked those repertoires to cytomegalovirus serostatus. Both class I and class II loci were covered by HLA typing, at four-digit resolution. To predict cytomegalovirus infection status, the study brought together high-throughput TCR immunosequencing, statistical association of individual TCRs with disease status, and machine learning. An early release covering 500 to 750 HLA-typed donors comprised 300 to 350 gigabases of sequencing data and roughly 85 million unique TCR sequences. The study aimed to test whether cataloging public T cell receptors could reveal signatures of past pathogen exposure. On average, approximately 250,000 unique TCR beta nucleotide sequences were sequenced per donor among a few hundred genotyped donors of the cohort, with around 19% of those sequences being non-productive. The number of typed donors differed by locus: about 620-630 for A, B, C, DRB1 and DQB1; approximately 520 for DQA1; about 600 for DPA1; and about 470 for DPB1. A later genetic analysis used genome-wide SNP genotypes for about 55% of the 666 donors, treating that subset as a discovery cohort. All discovery cohort repertoires had been generated on a single sequencing platform. In the later analysis, no new phenotypic data were used to find candidate immune exposures; instead, reliance was placed on TCR beta sequences and their occurrence across donors. A separate validation cohort of 100 to 150 different subjects was used in addition to the roughly 670-subject first cohort. A later analysis re-examined previously published TCR beta repertoires from about 670 donors and added high-resolution HLA genotyping to investigate patterns of TCR occurrence. Roughly five DR-DQ haplotypes were treated as single units for association and clustering because of strong linkage in the cohort. The genetic ancestry cluster associated with self-reported Caucasian donors included about 84% of the roughly 380 genotyped donors. Results and caveats for the whole study, not just this receptor: V-gene and J-gene trimming of TCR beta chains was associated with a missense DCLRE1C variant in a later genetic analysis, and the association was replicated in an independent cohort. A further reported finding was that TCR beta sequences accurately predicted the HLA-A and HLA-B alleles for most subjects in the first cohort. The only immune exposure information available for the cohort was CMV serostatus. Roughly uniform sequencing depth across donors was assumed in presence/absence analyses, although this assumption may not hold. While some public TCRs were present in many individuals, most TCR sequences turned up only very rarely across donors. Because HLA typing was missing for some donors at each locus, association tests included only the typed subset. Linkage disequilibrium might explain the correlated functional status among segregating V segments, but an unknown experimental factor could not be excluded. According to a later analysis, most CMV-associated TCR beta chains appeared to be HLA-restricted, and the HLA associations seemed to be driven largely by CMV exposure. When HLA alleles, especially DR and DQ, strongly co-occurred, attributing TCR associations to individual alleles was difficult. A group of highly shared sequence variants was considered likely to be a technical artifact of the sequencing pipeline. Compared with equally common non-associated chains, HLA-associated TCR beta chains in a later analysis were more clonally expanded and had lower generation probabilities. Only TCR beta chains were sequenced in this cohort, and the absence of alpha or paired-chain data limited detectable features. The study listed approximately 150 TCR beta chains as associated with cytomegalovirus. The authors suggested that the approach could potentially be extended to other disease states and immunological phenotypes. According to a later analysis, parvovirus B19, influenza, CMV and Epstein-Barr virus appeared linked to several top co-occurrence clusters. In a later analysis, the rate of TCR association differed among HLA loci, with DRB1 alleles having the most associated TCRs and HLA-C alleles having the fewest. An earlier analysis of several hundred of the donors showed that most TCR beta V segments appeared in productive rearrangements either about 90% or about 30% of the time, which broadly matched IMGT annotations. A later genetic analysis reported fewer N-insertions in productive TCRs among donors in an Asian-associated ancestry cluster than the 666-donor mean. Some IMGT-functional V segments, including TRBV6-2 and TRBV6-3, could not be distinguished by the 87-base-pair reads and were therefore excluded. A later analysis associated some 17,000 TCR beta sequences with specific HLA alleles at a false discovery rate of 0.05. Because counts were too low, around 17 rarely observed V segments, including chromosome 9 orphons, were left out of the earlier analysis of a few hundred of the donors. In vitro tests confirmed that a few of the cytomegalovirus-associated TCR beta chains recognize cytomegalovirus antigens. Cytomegalovirus status was reported to be diagnosed by the classifier with high specificity and sensitivity in both the original and validation cohorts.

From the cysteine up to the phenylalanine, the CDR3 has a length of 14 residues. The kept DNA is CDR3 alone, 42 bases in frame from the first base. The germline V gene sets CDR1 to SQVTM and CDR2 to ANQGSEA. Trimming at the junction amounts to 3 bases on V and 7 bases on J, and the germline ends lie 18 bases apart. On this clone: Its antigen remains undetermined. Nothing much larger sits one base from this clone, and base qualities are not available.

The library was built by means of the immunoSEQ multiplex PCR assay. The multiplex PCR relied on a mix of 60 forward primers for TCR Vbeta segments and 13 reverse primers for TCR Jbeta segments. The CDR3 region of rearranged TCR beta genes was amplified from genomic DNA by a multiplex PCR assay. On the Illumina HiSeq System, the amplified TCR beta libraries were sequenced as 87-base-pair reads. Per the authors' processing: Across the 670 or so repertoires, a later analysis counted 80 million or so unique TCR beta chains, some 11 million of which were shared by at least two donors. To remove PCR and sequencing errors, raw reads were error-corrected and collapsed into unique sequences using a nearest-neighbor algorithm that merged closely related sequences. V, D and J gene segments were assigned by aligning CDR3 sequences to IMGT reference sequences. Each retained sequence needed at least a six-nucleotide match to both a V gene segment and a J gene segment. Rearrangements were classified as productive when the CDR3 lacked stop codons and remained in frame with V and J, and all other rearrangements were classified as non-productive. Following IMGT convention, CDR3 was defined as the stretch from the second conserved V-encoded cysteine up to the conserved J-encoded phenylalanine. In an earlier analysis of approximately 500 of the donors, sequences lacking an unambiguous match to a single V gene segment were excluded. An earlier analysis of about 590 of the donors classified V segments as functional when productive rearrangements were above 56.7% and as segregating when the standard deviation between donors was above 5%. A statistical classification framework was built to diagnose cytomegalovirus status from the catalog of TCR beta chain sequences. In a later analysis, V and J genes were assigned by comparing TCR nucleotide sequences against IMGT/GENE-DB human TR gene sequences. A later analysis assigned CDR3 sequences and most-parsimonious VDJ recombination scenarios with the TCRdist pipeline. In a later analysis, each TCR beta chain was defined by its CDR3 amino acid sequence together with its V-gene family, and reads lacking a unique V-gene family were excluded. A later analysis removed 600 or so highly shared, low-generation-probability nucleotide sequences to deal with suspected cross-contamination and a sequencing artifact. In a later analysis, a clonal expansion index was calculated for each public chain from normalized within-repertoire ranks of inferred template counts. In a later analysis, generation probabilities were computed using a VDJ recombination model fitted to out-of-frame rearrangements, and the results were checked against IGoR. In a later analysis, hypergeometric tests were used to score TCR-TCR, TCR-HLA and TCR-CMV co-occurrence, with a repertoire-size bias correction applied to TCR pairs. In a later analysis, false discovery rates were estimated by permuting HLA or CMV assignments 20 times. In a later analysis, co-occurring TCRs were grouped using DBSCAN, with TCRdist sequence similarity added in when clustering inside HLA-allele-positive subsets. Co-occurrence clustering excluded repertoires with fewer than 30,000 or more than 120,000 public chains, plus five with anomalous nucleotide sharing. TCRdb retrieved this table from immuneACCESS and kept in-frame rearrangements only. Not all clones are present; in checked studies, unresolved V genes account for under half, and no reason is known for the remainder. For V, J and clone size, that table is used; D and trimming come from the DNA. The sample table contains about 150,000 clones; only one count was recorded for approximately 80% of them. The ten largest clones take up over 5% of the sample.

In total, more than 500 healthy bone marrow donors made up the cohort. Cohort members were all nominally healthy when sampled, although unrecorded immune exposures were likely present. The donor tested CMV seropositive and was one of the 289 seropositive cohort members. Each donor provided a peripheral blood sample, and peripheral blood mononuclear cells were used for TCR beta sequencing. The Qiagen DNeasy Blood Extraction Kit was used to extract genomic DNA from the blood cell samples. The sequenced sample was PBMCs. The receptor was derived from a woman in her forties in good health and CMV-seropositive. The rearranged chain carries TRBV29-1 and TRBJ1-2; the D region possibly corresponds to TRBD1 (5 bases align). The DNA is as follows: TGCAGCGTTGATCGGAGGGACCGGGACCCTGGCTACACCTTC. Its translation is CSVDRRDRDPGYTF.